This T cell receptor beta chain was captured by sequencing in a study of blood T cells in healthy people across ages (dated by TCRdb to about 2015). For the study in its entirety: In model experiments, template switching captured roughly one uniquely barcoded TCR beta cDNA molecule for every two T cells. Using deep sequencing normalized with unique cDNA molecular identifiers, the study measured how TCR beta repertoire diversity changes with age. To avoid experimental bias, donors of different ages were distributed randomly across sequencing lanes. Four age groups were formed from the donors: young (average about 16 years), middle-aged (just under 40), aged (under 70) and long-lived (less than 85). Two additional independent replicas of 1 million unique cDNA reads from the same blood draw were analyzed for two donors (one aged 18 to 30 and one aged 80 or older).

Taken from cysteine to phenylalanine, the CDR3 has 15 residues. Left in the record is the CDR3 DNA by itself, 45 bases read in frame from the first base. V is pared back by 3 bases and J by 0 bases, with 13 bases lying between the germline termini. CDR1 and CDR2, per the germline V gene (reference sequence), are DFQATT and SNEGSKA. Donors were 35 to 40 systemically healthy Caucasian individuals from Russia aged 6 to 90 years. Roughly 9 milliliters of peripheral blood were drawn from each donor into EDTA-treated Vacutainer tubes. Ficoll-Paque density-gradient centrifugation was used to isolate PBMCs, with at least 6.5 million obtained per sample. Trizol reagent was used to extract total RNA from the PBMCs, yielding at least 6 micrograms per sample. The percentages of naive CD45RAhigh/CD27high T cells were determined by flow cytometry on a PBMC aliquot from every donor. As regards this clonotype: Its antigen is still unknown. No per-base quality is available; no much larger clone lies one base away.

The library was produced with 5' RACE. Sequencing was carried out with an Illumina HiSeq 2500. A second PCR of roughly 6 to 12 cycles was performed with a sample-barcoded 5' primer and a J-beta primer mix. A template-switch 5' adaptor carrying 12 random nucleotides introduced a unique molecular identifier onto each TCR beta cDNA molecule. Each sample yielded at least 2.5 million CDR3-containing paired-end reads. First-strand cDNA synthesis was performed from all RNA using the Mint cDNA synthesis kit, with priming by a TRBC-specific oligonucleotide. All cDNA was treated with uracil-DNA glycosylase and then went through a first 18-cycle PCR with the universal primers M1SS and BC2_uni_R. On the study's bioinformatics: For normalization, 1 million high-quality reads, each with a distinct molecular identifier, were randomly selected from each sample. Reads with shared molecular identifiers were discarded instead of being binned into consensus sequences. CDR3 identification, clonotype clustering and error correction used MiTCR with a Q25 quality threshold and the strictest error-elimination algorithm. A nonparametric unseen species model using Euler transformation provided a lower-bound estimate of total TCR beta diversity. TCRdb handled the public reads itself, with Q25 trimming in fastp and clone calling in MiXCR, and kept productive beta chains. For every CDR3 protein sequence, its rows merge into one entry that carries the most common genes and DNA. Here the V and J calls rest on TCRdb's processing, not on the authors' analysis. Present in this sample are about 1.4 million distinct CDR3 sequences, approximately 63% of which were seen just once. Of the sample, roughly 7% is held by the ten largest clones.

Points the paper makes about the study in general: Since profiling was done on bulk unsorted PBMCs, naive and antigen-experienced compartments could not be conclusively compared. Because donor CMV infection status was unknown, age-related changes in expanded clonotypes were potentially confounded. Observed TCR beta diversity per million T cells fell roughly linearly with age, and a significant reduction was already apparent by age around 40. Observed TCR beta diversity correlated strongly with the percentage of naive T cells measured by flow cytometry. Compared with the aged group, the long-lived group had more naive CD4+ T cells, fewer expanded clones and increased TCR diversity, a pattern suggesting age selection. Estimates of total diversity based on one million sequenced T cells were considered lower bounds and underestimates.

This chain joins TRBV20-1 to TRBJ2-3; no confident D gene assignment can be made. This clonotype was obtained from a man aged 18 to 30 in good health. Sequencing used blood. The CDR3 region: CSARTAQLSTDTQYF. The nucleotide sequence is TGCAGTGCTAGGACCGCACAGCTTAGCACAGATACGCAGTATTTT.